A selection of T cell receptor beta chains follows, all from one sample in a study of blood T cell repertoires in COVID-19. Sequenced by immunoSEQ multiplex PCR; TCRdb stores in-frame clones only, minus some. The table includes 90,000 to 110,000 clones, around 80% detected once. The sequenced material came from peripheral blood. The receptors here all came from a human donor in a cohort sampled during active or convalescent COVID-19. The CDR3 runs from the conserved cysteine through the conserved F or W. Fields, in order: V gene, CDR3 length, clone size, D gene, J gene, CDR3 protein, CDR3 DNA. The D gene is left open where the match is weak. Clone sizes are given selectively: once, few, many, or a class where the clone is expanded.

TRBV11-1	14	NA	NA	TRBJ1-1	CASRSQGRNAEAFF	TGTGCCAGCAGGTCACAGGGTCGGAACGCTGAAGCTTTCTTT
TRBV11-3	15	NA	NA	TRBJ2-5	CASSLREGQIETQYF	TGTGCCAGCAGCTTAAGGGAAGGACAGATAGAGACCCAGTACTTC
TRBV10-3	15	NA	TRBD1	TRBJ1-5	CAISESTGGGQPQHF	TGTGCCATCAGTGAGTCAACAGGGGGGGGTCAGCCCCAGCATTTT
TRBV23-1	16	NA	TRBD2	TRBJ2-7	CASASGVAGGTYEQYF	TGCGCCAGCGCCTCGGGCGTCGCCGGGGGGACCTACGAGCAGTACTTC
TRBV11-1	17	few	TRBD2	TRBJ2-1	CASSLALAGWSYNEQFF	TGTGCCAGCAGCTTAGCACTAGCGGGTTGGTCCTACAATGAGCAGTTCTTC
TRBV7-2	15	NA	NA	TRBJ2-4	CASSLAGAAKNIQYF	TGTGCCAGCAGCTTAGCGGGAGCGGCCAAAAACATTCAGTACTTC
TRBV9	16	NA	NA	TRBJ2-2	CASSSWGRENTGELFF	TGTGCCAGCAGCTCATGGGGCAGGGAGAACACCGGGGAGCTGTTTTTT
TRBV11-2	15	once	TRBD1	TRBJ2-1	CASSPPSGGFFEQFF	TGTGCCAGCAGCCCCCCGTCAGGGGGCTTTTTTGAGCAGTTCTTC
TRBV7-8	17	few	TRBD1	TRBJ2-6	CASSPEDRGSGANVLTF	TGTGCCAGCAGCCCTGAGGACAGGGGCTCTGGGGCCAACGTCCTGACTTTC
TRBV7-2	18	NA	TRBD2	TRBJ2-2	CASSLAPLAGVVTGELFF	TGTGCCAGCAGCTTAGCTCCACTAGCGGGAGTTGTGACCGGGGAGCTGTTTTTT
TRBV10-2	15	many	NA	TRBJ1-2	CASSENGQSPYGYTF	TGCGCCAGCAGTGAAAACGGACAGTCCCCCTATGGCTACACCTTC
TRBV5-1	13	once	TRBD1	TRBJ2-1	CASRDRLLGEQFF	TGCGCCAGCAGGGACAGGTTGCTGGGTGAGCAGTTCTTC
TRBV4-1	17	NA	TRBD2	TRBJ2-5	CASSQDRLAGAQETQYF	TGCGCCAGCAGCCAAGATCGACTAGCGGGCGCCCAAGAGACCCAGTACTTC
TRBV27	14	NA	NA	TRBJ1-5	CASSLRESNQPQHF	TGTGCCAGCAGTTTAAGAGAGTCCAATCAGCCCCAGCATTTT
TRBV5-5	13	NA	NA	TRBJ2-7	CASSLFSGYEQYF	TGTGCCAGCAGCCTGTTCAGCGGCTACGAGCAGTACTTC
TRBV29-1	13	few	TRBD1	TRBJ1-1	CSAQGGWDTEAFF	TGCAGCGCCCAGGGGGGATGGGACACTGAAGCTTTCTTT
TRBV5-8	15	NA	NA	TRBJ1-5	CASSPGFWGNQPQHF	TGTGCCAGCAGCCCCGGGTTCTGGGGCAATCAGCCCCAGCATTTT
TRBV28	14	NA	TRBD1	TRBJ2-7	CASSTGTGAHEQYF	TGTGCCAGCAGCACCGGGACAGGGGCCCACGAGCAGTACTTC
TRBV6-2/TRBV6-3	17	NA	NA	TRBJ1-5	CASSYPAEKGSNQPQHF	TGTGCCAGCAGTTACCCTGCGGAGAAGGGGAGCAATCAGCCCCAGCATTTT
TRBV19	14	NA	NA	TRBJ2-2	CASKAGWGSGELFF	TGTGCCAGTAAGGCGGGGTGGGGCTCCGGGGAGCTGTTTTTT
TRBV19	14	NA	NA	TRBJ2-7	CASSILAGPYEQYF	TGTGCCAGTAGTATCCTGGCAGGTCCCTACGAGCAGTACTTC
TRBV18	15	NA	TRBD1	TRBJ1-4	CASSPGTDIGEKLFF	TGTGCCAGCTCACCAGGGACAGACATCGGTGAAAAACTGTTTTTT
TRBV3-1/TRBV3-2	12	NA	NA	TRBJ1-2	CASSQDGRLATF	TGTGCCAGCAGCCAAGATGGGAGGCTGGCCACCTTC
TRBV28	15	once	NA	TRBJ2-7	CASSLYRMVTYEQYF	TGTGCCAGCAGTTTGTACAGGATGGTTACCTACGAGCAGTACTTC
TRBV4-3	22	few	NA	TRBJ2-7	CASSQEFPYGFSAVSPAYEQYF	TGCGCCAGCAGCCAAGAATTTCCATACGGCTTTTCCGCGGTTAGTCCCGCTTACGAGCAGTACTTC
TRBV5-8	18	NA	NA	TRBJ1-5	CASSLAFGSQEEIQPQHF	TGTGCCAGCAGCCTGGCGTTCGGGTCCCAAGAAGAAATACAGCCCCAGCATTTT
TRBV7-2	18	NA	TRBD1	TRBJ2-5	CASSLVGFGTALQETQYF	TGTGCCAGCAGCTTAGTTGGCTTCGGGACAGCGTTGCAAGAGACCCAGTACTTC
TRBV11-2	17	once	TRBD1	TRBJ1-6	CASSGRTGLLGNSPLHF	TGTGCCAGCAGCGGACGGACAGGCCTTCTAGGGAATTCACCCCTCCACTTT
TRBV4-1	14	NA	TRBD1	TRBJ1-1	CASSPGTANTEAFF	TGCGCCAGCAGCCCCGGGACAGCGAACACTGAAGCTTTCTTT
TRBV5-1	15	few	TRBD1	TRBJ1-2	CASSLAAGQGSGYTF	TGCGCCAGCAGCTTGGCCGCAGGACAGGGGAGTGGCTACACCTTC
TRBV15	17	NA	TRBD1	TRBJ1-2	CATSRDKSGTGGLGYTF	TGTGCCACCAGCAGAGATAAGTCCGGGACAGGGGGCTTGGGCTACACCTTC
TRBV28	15	NA	TRBD2	TRBJ2-7	CASSSPPGGRYEQYF	TGTGCCAGCAGTTCCCCCCCGGGAGGCCGCTACGAGCAGTACTTC
TRBV7-8	17	few	TRBD1	TRBJ1-2	CASTLRPWDRVIYGYTF	TGTGCCAGCACCCTTAGACCATGGGACAGGGTTATCTATGGCTACACCTTC
TRBV2	12	NA	TRBD1	TRBJ2-1	CASRTTGDRKFF	TGTGCCAGCAGGACGACAGGGGATAGAAAGTTCTTC
TRBV2	17	NA	TRBD2	TRBJ2-1	CASSGIEPGLAGEGGVF	TGTGCCAGCAGTGGAATAGAACCGGGACTAGCGGGAGAGGGGGGGGTCTTC
TRBV6-2/TRBV6-3	14	NA	NA	TRBJ1-2	CASSRTGPNYGYTF	TGTGCCAGCAGCCGAACAGGGCCTAACTATGGCTACACCTTC
TRBV10-1	15	NA	NA	TRBJ2-7	CASSERGGGSYEQYF	TGCGCCAGCAGTGAGCGAGGGGGGGGGTCCTACGAGCAGTACTTC
TRBV28	14	NA	NA	TRBJ2-7	CASSLSGAAWEQYF	TGTGCCAGCAGTTTATCCGGTGCGGCGTGGGAGCAGTACTTC
TRBV5-7	16	NA	TRBD1	TRBJ1-2	CASRRTGVQKNYGYTF	TGTGCCAGCAGAAGGACAGGGGTTCAAAAGAACTATGGCTACACCTTC
TRBV5-1	15	NA	TRBD2	TRBJ2-1	CASSFSGGLYNEQFF	TGCGCCAGCAGCTTTAGCGGGGGCCTCTACAATGAGCAGTTCTTC
TRBV2	15	NA	TRBD1	TRBJ1-5	CASSEYRGTNQPQHF	TGTGCCAGCAGTGAGTACAGGGGAACCAATCAGCCCCAGCATTTT
TRBV6-5	15	few	TRBD2	TRBJ2-1	CARPTPRGSYNEQFF	TGTGCCAGACCGACCCCCCGCGGGAGCTACAATGAGCAGTTCTTC
TRBV27	14	NA	NA	TRBJ1-1	CASSFWGEGAEAFF	TGTGCCAGCAGTTTTTGGGGGGAAGGGGCGGAAGCTTTCTTT
TRBV3-1/TRBV3-2	14	NA	TRBD1	TRBJ1-4	CASSGTGGREKLFF	TGTGCCAGCAGCGGGACAGGCGGTCGGGAAAAACTGTTTTTT
TRBV19	13	NA	NA	TRBJ1-6	CASSPGLSSPLHF	TGTGCCAGTAGTCCGGGACTTAGTTCACCCCTCCACTTT
TRBV3-1/TRBV3-2	17	many	TRBD2	TRBJ2-1	CASSQGTSGSLYNEQFF	TGTGCCAGCAGCCAAGGGACTAGCGGGAGCCTGTACAATGAGCAGTTCTTC
TRBV30	13	NA	NA	TRBJ2-1	CAWSSGPYNEQFF	TGTGCCTGGAGTAGCGGACCATACAATGAGCAGTTCTTC
TRBV28	16	NA	TRBD1	TRBJ1-5	CASSLFLGTGHQPQHF	TGTGCCAGCAGTTTATTTCTAGGGACAGGCCATCAGCCCCAGCATTTT
TRBV10-3	19	NA	TRBD1	TRBJ1-1	CAISESKLVWDRGKAEAFF	TGTGCCATCAGTGAGTCGAAGTTGGTATGGGACAGGGGTAAGGCTGAAGCTTTCTTT
TRBV5-6	16	NA	TRBD1	TRBJ1-5	CASSWGQGDGNQPQHF	TGTGCCAGCAGCTGGGGACAGGGGGACGGCAATCAGCCCCAGCATTTT
TRBV7-2	11	NA	NA	TRBJ2-1	CASSEANEQFF	TGTGCCAGCAGCGAGGCGAATGAGCAGTTCTTC
TRBV6-5	15	NA	TRBD2	TRBJ2-1	CASRWTSGTVYEQFF	TGTGCCAGCAGATGGACTAGCGGGACAGTATATGAGCAGTTCTTC
TRBV5-1	18	few	TRBD1	TRBJ1-2	CASSHRTHDTGGIYGYTF	TGCGCCAGCAGCCACCGGACTCACGACACAGGGGGCATCTATGGCTACACCTTC
TRBV9	14	few	TRBD2	TRBJ2-7	CASSAGLAGYEQYF	TGTGCCAGCAGCGCGGGACTAGCGGGATACGAGCAGTACTTC
TRBV19	16	NA	TRBD1	TRBJ2-6	CTSSIPRGSGANVLTF	TGTACCAGTAGTATCCCCAGGGGGTCTGGGGCCAACGTCCTGACTTTC